Sequencing of this T cell receptor (beta chain) was carried out in a study of T cells expressing NK-cell markers. Following a re-call of the 5' RACE reads, TCRdb has one entry per CDR3 protein and lacks DNA. This sample's clone table lists about 440,000 distinct CDR3 sequences. This CDR3 is 14 amino acids long. The germline CDR1 and CDR2 sequences are DFQATT and SNEGSKA (reference sequence). The sample was blood T cells: a sorted CD56 or NKG2C T cell subset, CD4+ or CD8+ T cells, or bulk PBMC T cells (not recorded which). The chain joins TRBV20-1 to TRBJ2-5; the TRBD1 assignment by TCRdb is unverifiable without DNA. The sequence came from a woman between 18 and 70 years old in good health. The CDR3 is CSANRGGVGETQYF.